The clone carrying this T cell receptor (beta chain) came up a few times. What it binds is not known. The sequenced template was cDNA made from the entire isolated RNA. Some 4 million reads on average were seen across naive, central memory and regulatory T cell samples. The data were produced by immunoSEQ multiplex PCR, yet TCRdb's version contains in-frame clones alone and is incomplete. Seen here are around 180,000 clones, 7.8% observed once, and the top ten hold roughly 0.97%. Per germline, CDR1 SGHAT and CDR2 FQNNGV. With 3 bases clipped from V and 1 base from J, the junction kept 1 base outside the gene matches. CDR3 length: 14 residues. This sample was taken from a study of beta chain features in type 1 diabetes. Findings and caveats of the study: Among all four CD4+ subsets, Type 1 diabetes patients had TCRB CDR3s that were moderately but significantly shorter.

Source material: central memory CD4+ T cells from blood. The receptor was isolated from a woman in her thirties or forties with type 1 diabetes. The chain is built from TRBV11-2 and TRBJ2-7; 9 bases match TRBD2. Here the CDR3 reads CASSLSGRSYEQYF. CDR3 nucleotides: TGTGCCAGCAGCTTGAGCGGGAGGTCCTACGAGCAGTACTTC.